The 3 T cell receptor beta chains presented below share a single source sample, sequenced in a study of T-cell reconstitution after alpha-beta-depleted transplantation in children. Unique molecular identifiers featured in how the TCRbeta library was prepared. MiXCR, applied by TCRdb to the PCR reads, yields one record per CDR3 protein. Of fewer than 130,000 distinct CDR3 sequences in the sample, 10% to 13% were seen once. The material sequenced was PBMCs from the stem cell graft donor, taken from the stem cell graft. The receptors come from a human donor who donated a stem cell graft to a child with acute lymphoblastic leukemia.

This clonotype was detected ten times or more. This chain uses TRBV29-1 with TRBJ1-4; 11 bases match TRBD1. After removal of 3 bases from V and 10 bases from J, the junction contained 10 bases not matched to a gene. From germline, CDR1 is SQVTM and CDR2 ANQGSEA. The length of the CDR3 is 15 residues. Here the CDR3 DNA reads TGCAGCGTTGATGGGGCGGACAGGGGGCATGTAAAACTGTTTTTT. The encoded protein is CSVDGADRGHVKLFF.

This clonotype has a count of ten or more. The V and J genes are TRBV12-3 or TRBV12-4 and TRBJ1-2, with 9 bases matching TRBD1. This CDR3 has 16 amino acids. V was pared by 5 bases and J by 7 bases, with 14 bases of the junction left unmatched. CDR3 bases: TGTGCCAGCAGTCGATCCACCGGGACAGGGCCACTTGGCTACACCTTC. It specifies CASSRSTGTGPLGYTF.

This clonotype was detected ten times or more. The rearrangement joins TRBV29-1 to TRBJ2-3; D possibly corresponds to TRBD2 (6 bases). The germline V and J ends were trimmed by 7 bases and 0 bases, with 14 bases remaining between them. Looked up from germline, CDR1 is SQVTM and CDR2 is ANQGSEA. CDR3 length: 14 residues. The CDR3 sequence is CSAGGWASTDTQYF. Here the CDR3 DNA reads TGCAGCGCTGGGGGGTGGGCTAGCACAGATACGCAGTATTTT.